This TCR beta chain was recorded in a study of OX40 agonist ivuxolimab in advanced cancers. Turning to the study itself: An agonistic human IgG2 monoclonal antibody against OX40 (CD134) was given. Previous treatment with anti-PD-1, anti-PD-L1 or anti-CTLA-4 therapy was allowed; over 35% had received some.

Germline CDR1 is SNHLY and CDR2 is FYNNEI. The CDR3 has 16 residues. Trimming removed 5 bases at V and 0 bases at J, with 11 bases between. Here immunoSEQ multiplex PCR was the method, and the copy in TCRdb shows in-frame clones only, minus some. The repertoire includes about 94,000 clones, 87% of them detected once, and about 0.33% sits in the top ten. The TCR was taken from an adult with an advanced solid tumor such as melanoma, head and neck, liver or kidney cancer. The V and J genes are TRBV2 and TRBJ1-6, with D possibly matching TRBD1 (5 bases). The material was CD4+ or CD8+ T cells sorted from blood, obtained in a trial of the OX40 agonist ivuxolimab. CDR3 nucleotide sequence: TGTGCCAGCAGTCCTGGGGCATTCTCCTATAATTCACCCCTCCACTTT. Protein sequence: CASSPGAFSYNSPLHF.